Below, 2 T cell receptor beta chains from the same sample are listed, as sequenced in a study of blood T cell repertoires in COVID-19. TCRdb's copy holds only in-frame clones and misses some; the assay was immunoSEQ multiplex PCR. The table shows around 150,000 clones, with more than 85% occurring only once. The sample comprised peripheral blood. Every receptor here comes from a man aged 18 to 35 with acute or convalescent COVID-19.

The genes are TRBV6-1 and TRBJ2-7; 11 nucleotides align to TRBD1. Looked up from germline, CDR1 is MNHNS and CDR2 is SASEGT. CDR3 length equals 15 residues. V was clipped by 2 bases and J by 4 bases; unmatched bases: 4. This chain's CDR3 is CASSESGTGGYEQYV. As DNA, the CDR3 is TGTGCCAGCAGTGAAAGTGGGACAGGGGGATACGAGCAGTACGTC.

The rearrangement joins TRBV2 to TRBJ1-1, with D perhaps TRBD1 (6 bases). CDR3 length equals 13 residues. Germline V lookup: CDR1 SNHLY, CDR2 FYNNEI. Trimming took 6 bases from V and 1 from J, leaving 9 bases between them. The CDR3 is CASSLGQNTEAFF. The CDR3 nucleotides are TGTGCCAGCAGCTTGGGACAGAACACTGAAGCTTTCTTT.